What follows describes a single T cell receptor (beta chain). The sample comes from a study of blood T cell repertoires in COVID-19. Across the study: T cells, B-cell-depleted T cells, or PBMCs provided the cDNA or gDNA that served as material.

Per germline, CDR1 LGHNA and CDR2 YNFKEQ. Trimming cost V 1 base and J 6 bases; bases outside gene matches: 8. The CDR3 contains 16 residues. As handled by the study authors: Reference gene primers were amplified, and this amplification served to estimate nucleated cell counts. The protocol was immunoSEQ multiplex PCR, while the TCRdb copy is restricted to in-frame clones and leaves out a portion. V, J and clone size are taken as reported in that table, and D and trimming were inferred from the DNA itself. The sample has hundreds of thousands of clones; around 83% are singletons. The rearrangement links TRBV4-2 to TRBJ2-2; 7 positions agree with TRBD2. Sequenced material: peripheral blood. This TCR was sampled from a woman aged 45-65 years with acute or convalescent COVID-19. The DNA of the CDR3 is TGTGCCAGCAGCCAAGGAGGGAGGGCCCTCGCCGGGGAGCTGTTTTTT. It codes for CASSQGGRALAGELFF.